A single T cell receptor (beta chain) is shown here with its context. The table came from immunoSEQ multiplex PCR; TCRdb's copy has only in-frame clones and leaves some out. The sample records around 98,000 clones, more than 85% being singletons. The data derive from a study of Tregs in tolerant kidney transplant recipients. Germline V gene data show CDR1 as LNHDA and CDR2 as SQIVND (reference sequence). The V gene lost 6 bases and the J gene lost 7 bases, with 13 bases spanning the gap. The CDR3 has 13 amino acids. Here the sequenced sample was CD4+ T cells from blood, taken before the transplant. This sequence was found in a human donor who received a combined kidney and bone marrow transplant. The V call is TRBV19, the J call TRBJ1-5, with D perhaps matching TRBD1 (5 bases). As DNA, the CDR3 is TGTGCCAGTAGATGGGGGGGAGAACAGCCCCAGCATTTT. Protein: CASRWGGEQPQHF.